Following are 19 T cell receptor beta chains from one sample sequenced in a study of graft-versus-host responses after intestinal transplantation. Only in-frame clones appear in the TCRdb table, and some are missing; sequencing was by immunoSEQ multiplex PCR. The sample yields roughly 98,000 clones, around 93% seen once. What these receptors recognize is not known. The sample in question was unstimulated CD8+ T cells sorted from spleen or lymph node cells, obtained before transplant. The receptors derive from a human donor who was the organ donor for an intestinal transplant.

As concerns this clone: Other nucleotide sequences from this sample produce the same CDR3. This chain links TRBV27 with TRBJ2-7; D gene uncertain. CDR3 length: 13 residues. V lost 2 bases and J lost 0, with 5 bases in between. CDR1 is MNHEY and CDR2 is SMNVEV in the germline V gene (reference sequence). This CDR3 reads CASSLTGSYEQYF. The CDR3 nucleotides are TGTGCCAGCAGTTTAACCGGCTCCTACGAGCAGTACTTC.

V usage is TRBV5-4 and J usage is TRBJ2-7, with TRBD1 matching 9 bases. Unmatched junction bases numbered 11, after V lost 6 bases and J lost 7 bases. CDR1 SGHNT and CDR2 YYREEE come from the germline V gene (reference sequence). The CDR3 loop spans 14 amino acids. The CDR3 DNA reads TGTGCCAGCACCCTCACCGGGACAGGGCTTGAGCAGTACTTC. This translates into CASTLTGTGLEQYF.

V usage is TRBV27 and J usage is TRBJ2-5; 12 positions agree with TRBD2. J lost 0 bases, V lost 3 bases, and 2 bases had no gene match. The CDR3 is 16 amino acids. Germline-derived CDR1 and CDR2 are MNHEY and SMNVEV (reference sequence). The CDR3 DNA reads as TGTGCCAGCAGTTTCGGGACTAGCGGGTACCAAGAGACCCAGTACTTC. Its translation: CASSFGTSGYQETQYF.

The rearrangement joins TRBV6-5 to TRBJ1-2; weak D call: TRBD1 (6 bases). The V gene lost 5 bases and the J gene lost 8 bases, with 18 bases spanning the gap. Germline V gene lookup returns CDR1 MNHEY and CDR2 SVGAGI. There are 14 residues in the CDR3. CDR3 amino acids: CASSQQGHLGGYTF. CDR3 DNA sequence: TGTGCCAGCAGTCAACAGGGCCACCTTGGCGGCTACACCTTC.

The chain employs TRBV7-4 and TRBJ1-5, with D possibly TRBD1 on 6 matching bases. V was pared by 1 base and J by 1 base, with 23 bases between. The V gene's germline CDR1 is SGHVT and CDR2 SQSDAQ. The CDR3 is 20 residues long. This CDR3 is CASSLGLGQPNDGSNQPQHF. The CDR3 bases are TGTGCCAGCAGCTTAGGTTTAGGACAGCCCAATGACGGGAGCAATCAGCCCCAGCATTTT.

The chain carries TRBV9 and TRBJ2-1; TRBD2 matches 8 bases. CDR3 length: 19 amino acids. The trim removed 2 bases at V and 1 base at J, leaving 14 bases unmatched. Per germline, CDR1 SGDLS and CDR2 YYNGEE. The CDR3 protein is CASSVRGLWVAGSYNEQFF. CDR3 sequence (DNA): TGTGCCAGCAGCGTGAGGGGCCTTTGGGTAGCGGGATCCTACAATGAGCAGTTCTTC.

This rearrangement joins TRBV19 to TRBJ2-7, with TRBD1 matching 8 bases. V lost 1 base, J lost 5 bases, and 13 bases stayed unmatched. Per the germline V gene, CDR1 is LNHDA and CDR2 is SQIVND (reference sequence). The CDR3 covers 17 residues. The CDR3 nucleotides are TGTGCCAGTAGTATAGGGTACGGTGGCAGGGGGCTCCACGAGCAGTACTTC. Translation gives CASSIGYGGRGLHEQYF. Using reference TRBV19 and TRBJ2-7 for the parts outside the CDR3, the full variable domain is DGGITQSPKYLFRKEGQNVTLSCEQNLNHDAMYWYRQDPGQGLRLIYYSQIVNDFQKGDIAEGYSVSREKKESFPLTVTSAQKNPTAFYLCASSIGYGGRGLHEQYFGPGTRLTVT.

The chain carries TRBV19 and TRBJ2-1; 9 positions match TRBD2. The ends lost 0 bases at V and 9 bases at J; junction bases unmatched: 6. Per the germline V gene, CDR1 is LNHDA and CDR2 is SQIVND (reference sequence). This CDR3 comprises 15 residues. The CDR3: CASSIDGTSLGEQFF. The CDR3 DNA reads as TGTGCCAGTAGTATAGATGGGACTAGCCTAGGTGAGCAGTTCTTC.

The V and J genes are TRBV7-9 and TRBJ2-7, with a weak D call TRBD2 (8 bases). Germline V gene data show CDR1 as SEHNR and CDR2 as FQNEAQ (reference sequence). Trimming removed 5 bases from V and 3 bases from J, with 20 bases in between. This CDR3 region has 16 residues. The CDR3 loop is CASSLPGGGERYEQYF. The CDR3 coding sequence is TGTGCCAGCAGCCTACCGGGAGGGGGCGAGCGCTACGAGCAGTACTTC.

The V and J genes are TRBV27 and TRBJ2-5; the match to TRBD2 covers 7 bases. TRBJ2-7 explains the end of the DNA better; the J call may be wrong. Germline loops: CDR1 MNHEY, CDR2 SMNVEV (reference sequence). The CDR3 runs 17 residues. CDR3: CASSLFPIRDYTYEQYF. CDR3 sequence (DNA): TGTGCCAGCAGTCTTTTTCCTATCCGGGACTATACCTACGAGCAGTACTTC.

The sample holds one count of this clone. This chain's CDR3 is CASSLRTSGTLSQFF. CDR3 DNA sequence: TGCGCCAGCAGCTTGAGGACTAGCGGGACCTTGAGCCAGTTCTTC. The chain combines TRBV5-1 with TRBJ2-1, with TRBD2 identical over 12 bases. The CDR3 length is 15 residues. The trim removed 1 base at V and 13 bases at J, leaving 9 bases unmatched. Per the germline V gene, CDR1 is SGHRS and CDR2 is YFSETQ.

The V call is TRBV4-3, the J call TRBJ2-4; the match to TRBD1 covers 10 bases. The V and J ends lost 4 bases and 8 bases, in that order; junction bases with no gene match: 11. This CDR3 is built from 16 residues. Germline-derived CDR1 and CDR2 are LGHNA and YSLEER. The CDR3 here is CASSRSAGTGVDIQYF. DNA for the CDR3: TGCGCCAGCAGCCGGAGCGCCGGGACAGGGGTAGACATTCAGTACTTC.

This chain connects TRBV27 to TRBJ2-7; D uncertain. This CDR3 is built from 13 residues. CDR1 and CDR2 (germline): MNHEY, SMNVEV (reference sequence). Trimming cost V 4 bases and J 6 bases, with 13 bases left between them. CDR3 amino acids: CASSWVDSLEQYF. CDR3 bases: TGTGCCAGCAGTTGGGTGGATAGCCTCGAGCAGTACTTC.

The V and J genes are TRBV30 and TRBJ1-3; perhaps TRBD1 as D (5 bases). Germline values: CDR1 GTSNPN, CDR2 SVGIG (reference sequence). The CDR3 covers 12 residues. With 5 bases removed from V and 2 bases from J, the gap between germline ends came to 7 bases. This CDR3 is CAWQGAGNTIYF. CDR3 nucleotide sequence: TGTGCCTGGCAGGGTGCTGGAAACACCATATATTTT.

V gene TRBV28 combines with J gene TRBJ2-2; D might be TRBD1 (6 bases). V lost 7 bases and J lost 7, with 16 bases in between. The CDR3 is 14 amino acids. CDR1 is MDHEN and CDR2 is SYDVKM in the germline V gene. The CDR3 loop reads CASKQGVGGGELFF. CDR3 DNA sequence: TGTGCCAGCAAACAGGGCGTAGGAGGCGGGGAGCTGTTTTTT. Full variable domain (missing parts from reference TRBV28 and TRBJ2-2): DVKVTQSSRYLVKRTGEKVFLECVQDMDHENMFWYRQDPGLGLRLIYFSYDVKMKEKGDIPEGYSVSREKKERFSLILESASTNQTSMYLCASKQGVGGGELFFGEGSRLTVL.

The V and J genes are TRBV4-1 and TRBJ2-1; 11 bases map to TRBD2. After removal of 5 bases from V and 9 bases from J, the junction contained 9 bases not matched to a gene. Germline V gene lookup returns CDR1 MGHRA and CDR2 YSYEKL. CDR3 length equals 15 residues. This chain's CDR3 is CASSELAGATVEQFF. DNA for the CDR3: TGCGCCAGCAGCGAACTAGCGGGGGCGACGGTTGAGCAGTTCTTC.

The chain uses TRBV6-5 and TRBJ2-2; 7 bases map to TRBD1. Germline assignment: CDR1 MNHEY and CDR2 SVGAGI. The length of the CDR3 is 15 residues. With 5 bases clipped from V and 4 bases from J, the junction kept 7 bases outside the gene matches. The CDR3 region is CASSTEAGGTGELFF. The CDR3 region has the DNA TGTGCCAGCAGTACGGAGGCAGGGGGCACCGGGGAGCTGTTTTTT.

In its sample, this clone was seen once. The rearrangement uses TRBV27 and TRBJ2-7; D possibly corresponds to TRBD1 (5 bases). The CDR3 covers 13 residues. Trimming removed 6 bases at V and 4 bases at J, with 13 bases between. CDR1 MNHEY and CDR2 SMNVEV come from the germline V gene (reference sequence). CDR3 coding DNA: TGTGCCAGCAGCCCTGACAGAATTTACGAGCAGTACTTC. Amino acids: CASSPDRIYEQYF.

This clone was observed once. The chain combines TRBV19 with TRBJ1-1; D not resolved. This CDR3 comprises 13 residues. The ends were cut back, 7 bases at V and 2 bases at J, with 11 bases in the middle. Germline V lookup: CDR1 LNHDA, CDR2 SQIVND (reference sequence). CDR3 nucleotide sequence: TGTGCCAGTACTCACGGGGTAAACACTGAAGCTTTCTTT. This codes for CASTHGVNTEAFF.